The clone carrying this T cell receptor (beta chain) was found a few times. Its target is not known. Deletions cut 5 bases from V and 3 bases from J, with 11 bases between. CDR3 size: 13 residues. Germline-derived CDR1 and CDR2 are KGHSH and LQKENI. The data were obtained in a study of long-term antiretroviral therapy in people with HIV. Findings and caveats of the study: Whichever time point was examined, clones expanded before ART dominated the repertoire.

A v3.0 immunoSEQ assay was performed at survey level. Assay used: immunoSEQ multiplex PCR; TCRdb lists only in-frame clones, some missing. The table has 6,500 to 8,000 clones, 75% to 90% seen once. The genes are TRBV18 and TRBJ2-7; D is ambiguous. This TCR was sampled from a woman in her forties or fifties with HIV. The sequencing used unsorted PBMCs, collected 3.7 years after starting antiretroviral therapy. The CDR3 protein is CASSMAVDYEQYF. In nucleotides, the CDR3 is TGTGCCAGCTCAATGGCCGTGGACTACGAGCAGTACTTC.